This T cell receptor beta chain derives from a study of cytomegalovirus exposure and HLA in healthy donors (dated by TCRdb to about 2017). Looking at the study overall: An earlier analysis of under 600 of the donors reported approximately 270 Gb of sequence data and about 100 million unique TCR beta sequences from about 180 million T cells. About 320 gigabases of sequencing data and 70 million to 85 million unique TCR sequences were included in an early release covering around 650 HLA-typed donors. Of the 300 to 500 genotyped donors, 65% to 90% were placed in the genetic ancestry cluster associated with self-reported Caucasian donors. The study aimed to test whether signatures of past pathogen exposure could be identified by cataloging public T cell receptors. The study profiled the T cell repertoires of under 850 subjects by immunosequencing and related them to cytomegalovirus serostatus. Along with the approximately 650-subject first cohort, a separate validation cohort of over 90 different subjects was used. High-throughput TCR immunosequencing, statistical association of individual TCRs with disease status, and machine learning were combined to predict cytomegalovirus infection status. A later analysis re-examined previously published TCR beta repertoires from more than 600 donors and added high-resolution HLA genotyping to investigate patterns of TCR occurrence. Rather than using new phenotypic data, the later analysis identified candidate immune exposures from TCR beta sequences and from how often those sequences occurred across donors. In an earlier analysis of more than 550 of the donors, high-throughput TCR beta sequencing was used to judge whether each TCR beta V gene segment behaved as functional or pseudogenic. Alongside the repertoire data, information on donor age, sex, ethnicity and CMV serostatus was compiled. In a later genetic analysis, genome-wide SNP genotypes for about 55% of the roughly 670 donors were used, and that subset was treated as a discovery cohort. All discovery cohort repertoires had been generated using a single sequencing platform. Class I and class II HLA loci were covered by the typing at four-digit resolution. The number of typed donors differed by locus: about 620-630 for A, B, C, DRB1 and DQB1; approximately 540 for DQA1; approximately 600 for DPA1; and around 470 for DPB1. Several DR-DQ haplotypes were handled as single units for association and clustering, since linkage in the cohort was strong. Among under 450 genotyped donors of the cohort, an average of roughly 240,000 unique TCR beta nucleotide sequences were sequenced per donor, about a sixth of them non-productive. The investigation overall reported the following: The presence/absence analyses assumed that sequencing depth was roughly uniform across donors, and that assumption may not be true. A further reported finding was that TCR beta sequences accurately predicted the HLA-A and HLA-B alleles for most subjects in the first cohort. When HLA alleles, especially DR and DQ, strongly co-occurred, TCR associations were difficult to assign to individual alleles. A cluster of highly shared sequence variants was judged likely to be a technical artifact of the sequencing pipeline. In this cohort, only TCR beta chains were sequenced, and detectable features were limited by the absence of alpha or paired-chain data. A later genetic analysis associated a missense DCLRE1C variant with V-gene and J-gene trimming of TCR beta chains, and an independent cohort replicated the association. According to a later analysis, TCR association rates differed among HLA loci, with DRB1 alleles showing the most associated TCRs and HLA-C alleles showing the fewest. In vitro tests confirmed that three of the cytomegalovirus-associated TCR beta chains recognize cytomegalovirus antigens. Over 15 rarely observed V segments, including chromosome 9 orphons, were excluded from the earlier analysis of several hundred of the donors because counts were too low. Most TCR sequences were seen in very few donors, while some public TCRs were found in many individuals. In a later analysis, most CMV-associated TCR beta chains were found to appear HLA-restricted, with HLA associations seemingly driven largely by CMV exposure. Because the 87-base-pair reads could not distinguish some IMGT-functional V segments, including TRBV6-2 and TRBV6-3, those segments were excluded. In a later analysis, HLA-associated TCR beta chains showed more clonal expansion and lower generation probabilities than non-associated chains that were equally common. A later analysis associated about 16,000 TCR beta sequences with specific HLA alleles at a false discovery rate of 0.05. The study gave a list of some 150 TCR beta chains associated with cytomegalovirus. CMV serostatus was the only immune exposure information available for the cohort. HLA typing was unavailable for some donors at each locus, so association tests used only the typed subset. The authors suggested that the approach could potentially be generalized to other disease states and immunological phenotypes. According to a later genetic analysis, donors in an Asian-associated ancestry cluster had fewer N-insertions in productive TCRs than the approximately 690-donor mean. In both the original and validation cohorts, the classifier was reported to diagnose cytomegalovirus status with high specificity and sensitivity. Correlated functional status among segregating V segments might reflect linkage disequilibrium, but an unknown experimental factor could not be ruled out. An earlier analysis of approximately 590 of the donors showed that most TCR beta V segments appeared in productive rearrangements either about 90% or about 30% of the time, which broadly matched IMGT annotations. In a later analysis, several top co-occurrence clusters were reported to appear linked to parvovirus B19, influenza, CMV and Epstein-Barr virus.

V is cut back by 6 bases and J by 1 base, with 4 bases in the junction unmatched. Looking up the germline V gene yields CDR1 MDHEN and CDR2 SYDVKM. From its cysteine to its phenylalanine, the CDR3 spans 15 amino acids. The DNA shown is the 45-base CDR3, in frame from base 1. Library preparation employed the immunoSEQ multiplex PCR assay. For the multiplex PCR, a mixture combining 60 forward primers for TCR Vbeta segments and 13 reverse primers for TCR Jbeta segments was used. The CDR3 region of rearranged TCR beta genes was amplified from genomic DNA with a multiplex PCR assay. Amplified TCR beta libraries were sequenced as 87-base-pair reads on the Illumina HiSeq System. In the source study's methods: A later analysis counted about 76 million unique TCR beta chains across the 550 to 700 repertoires, and 10 million to 12 million of these chains were shared by at least two donors. Raw reads were error-corrected and collapsed into unique sequences by a nearest-neighbor algorithm in which closely related sequences were merged to remove PCR and sequencing errors. Alignment of CDR3 sequences to IMGT reference sequences was used to assign V, D and J gene segments. For a sequence to be retained, at least a six-nucleotide match to both a V gene segment and a J gene segment was required. Rearrangements were called productive when the CDR3 lacked stop codons and stayed in frame with V and J; all others were non-productive. Following IMGT convention, CDR3 was defined as the stretch from the second conserved V-encoded cysteine to the conserved J-encoded phenylalanine. The earlier analysis of about 640 of the donors excluded any sequence lacking an unambiguous match to a single V gene segment. In an earlier analysis of some 590 of the donors, a V segment was called functional when productive rearrangements were above 56.7%, and segregating when the standard deviation between donors exceeded 5%. A statistical classification framework was built to diagnose cytomegalovirus status from the catalog of TCR beta chain sequences. A later analysis assigned V and J genes by comparing TCR nucleotide sequences with IMGT/GENE-DB human TR gene sequences. The TCRdist pipeline was used in a later analysis to assign CDR3 sequences and most-parsimonious VDJ recombination scenarios. In a later analysis, every TCR beta chain was defined by the combination of its CDR3 amino acid sequence and its V-gene family, and reads without a unique V-gene family were dropped. To address suspected cross-contamination and a sequencing artifact, a later analysis removed a few hundred highly shared, low-generation-probability nucleotide sequences. A later analysis calculated a clonal expansion index for each public chain from normalized within-repertoire ranks of inferred template counts. A later analysis computed generation probabilities with a VDJ recombination model fitted to out-of-frame rearrangements, and checked the results against IGoR. Hypergeometric tests were used in a later analysis to score TCR-TCR, TCR-HLA and TCR-CMV co-occurrence, with a repertoire-size bias correction applied to the TCR pairs. False discovery rates were estimated in a later analysis by permuting HLA or CMV assignments 20 times. In a later analysis, co-occurring TCRs were grouped with DBSCAN, and TCRdist sequence similarity was added when clustering was performed within HLA-allele-positive subsets. Repertoires with fewer than 30,000 or more than 120,000 public chains, plus five repertoires with anomalous nucleotide sharing, were excluded from co-occurrence clustering. Sourced from immuneACCESS, this table was stored by TCRdb with only in-frame sequences that have V and J called. A share of the clones is absent; for the studies checked, an unresolved V gene accounts for under half, and the remainder has no known explanation. Clonal size and the V and J genes are those of that table, whereas D and trimming came from the DNA. Recorded for this sample are more than 65,000 clones; 78% of them occurred a single time. 5.5% to 7.5% of the sample is taken by the ten largest.

This clone was seen only once. Its target antigen remains unknown. No qualities accompany the bases; no much larger clone lies one base away. The cohort consisted of hundreds of healthy bone marrow donors. At the time of sampling, all cohort members were nominally healthy, though unrecorded immune exposures were likely present. The donor tested CMV seropositive, placing the donor among the approximately 310 seropositive members of the cohort. Each donor provided a peripheral blood sample, and peripheral blood mononuclear cells were used for TCR beta sequencing. The Qiagen DNeasy Blood Extraction Kit was used to extract genomic DNA from the blood cell samples.

The receptor chain draws on TRBV28 and TRBJ2-3, with 10 central nucleotides matching TRBD2. This TCR derives from a man between 18 and 35 years old in good health and CMV-seropositive. The sample was PBMCs. The CDR3 loop reads CASSLGTSGTDTQYF. The sequence in DNA is TGTGCCAGCAGCCTTGGGACTAGCGGCACAGATACGCAGTATTTT.